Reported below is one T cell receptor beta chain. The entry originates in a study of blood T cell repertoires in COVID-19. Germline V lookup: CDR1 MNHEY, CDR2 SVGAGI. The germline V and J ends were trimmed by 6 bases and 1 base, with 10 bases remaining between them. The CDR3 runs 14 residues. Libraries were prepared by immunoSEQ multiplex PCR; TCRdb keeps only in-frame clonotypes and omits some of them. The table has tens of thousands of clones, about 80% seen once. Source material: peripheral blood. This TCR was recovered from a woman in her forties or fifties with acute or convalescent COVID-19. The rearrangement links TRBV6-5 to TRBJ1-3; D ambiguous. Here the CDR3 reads CASSLGESGNTIYF. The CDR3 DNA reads TGTGCCAGCAGCCTCGGGGAATCTGGAAACACCATATATTTT.